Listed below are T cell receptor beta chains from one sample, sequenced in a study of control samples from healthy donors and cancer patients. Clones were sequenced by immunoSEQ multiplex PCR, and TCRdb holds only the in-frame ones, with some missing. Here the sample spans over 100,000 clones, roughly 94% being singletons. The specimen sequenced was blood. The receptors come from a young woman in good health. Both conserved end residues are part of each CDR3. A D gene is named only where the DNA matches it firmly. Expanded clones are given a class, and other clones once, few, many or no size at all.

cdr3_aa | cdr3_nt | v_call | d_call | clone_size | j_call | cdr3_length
CAWTKDRYEAFF | TGTGCCTGGACTAAAGACAGGTATGAAGCTTTCTTT | TRBV30 | NA | once | TRBJ1-1 | 12
CATSDYKAAFGETQYF | TGTGCCACCAGTGATTACAAGGCTGCGTTCGGGGAGACCCAGTACTTC | TRBV24-1 | NA | NA | TRBJ2-5 | 16
CASSRGTSGSETQYF | TGTGCCAGCAGCCGAGGGACTAGCGGGAGTGAGACCCAGTACTTC | TRBV5-4 | TRBD2 | NA | TRBJ2-5 | 15
CASSSHGNEQYF | TGTGCCAGCAGCTCACACGGGAACGAGCAGTACTTC | TRBV7-9 | NA | NA | TRBJ2-7 | 12
CASSFFVDEKLFF | TGTGCCAGCAGCTTTTTTGTTGATGAAAAACTGTTTTTT | TRBV7-8 | NA | NA | TRBJ1-4 | 13
CASSIGRRAEAFF | TGTGCCAGTAGTATAGGGAGGAGGGCTGAAGCTTTCTTT | TRBV19 | NA | NA | TRBJ1-1 | 13
CASSRGQGVDEAFF | TGTGCCAGCAGCCGCGGACAGGGCGTGGATGAAGCTTTCTTT | TRBV6-5 | TRBD1 | once | TRBJ1-1 | 14
CASRGSIYGYTF | TGTGCCAGCAGGGGGAGCATCTATGGCTACACCTTC | TRBV28 | NA | once | TRBJ1-2 | 12
CASSQGTGNIQYF | TGCGCCAGCAGCCAAGGGACAGGGAACATTCAGTACTTC | TRBV4-3 | TRBD1 | NA | TRBJ2-4 | 13
CASSIRDMGPYEQYF | TGTGCCAGTAGTATACGGGATATGGGGCCCTACGAGCAGTACTTC | TRBV19 | NA | NA | TRBJ2-7 | 15